Below, one T cell receptor (beta chain) is given with its context. What it recognizes is unknown. In germline, CDR1 is SGHNT, CDR2 YYREEE (reference sequence). CDR3 length: 13 amino acids. Trimming cost V 4 bases and J 2 bases, with 10 bases left between them. This sample was taken from a study of T cell responses to AZD1222 COVID-19 vaccine. The study's findings and limits: Unmutated variant regions reportedly attract nearly half of all spike-specific TCRs. Clonal diversity was possibly underestimated; the donors were predominantly white British and more often female. Dominant at 160-218 and 743-854, vaccine-associated CD4 TCRs also spanned spike. Spike-specific TCR breadth rose after two AZD1222 doses, and depth rose as well.

Only in-frame clones appear in the TCRdb table, and some are missing; sequencing was by immunoSEQ multiplex PCR. Among approximately 150,000 clones listed, 85% to 90% were seen once. This rearrangement joins TRBV5-4 to TRBJ2-7; a possible D gene is TRBD1 (6 bases). The TCR was taken from an adult who received the AZD1222 COVID-19 vaccine. The sample was peripheral blood, taken 28 days after the second AZD1222 dose. The chain's CDR3 is CASSHREAYEQYF. CDR3 coding DNA: TGTGCCAGCAGCCACAGGGAAGCCTACGAGCAGTACTTC.